These 14 T cell receptor beta chains originate from one sample sequenced in a study of identical twins. MiXCR, run by TCRdb on the 5' RACE reads, gives a single entry per CDR3 protein. The profile shows roughly 1.6 million distinct CDR3 sequences, about 31% of them singletons. Sequences were obtained from cord blood. The receptors were gathered from a newborn girl in good health.

CDR3 loop: CASWDKGAPSYEQYF. CDR3 in DNA: TGTGCCAGTTGGGATAAGGGGGCCCCTTCCTACGAGCAGTACTTC. The rearrangement links TRBV6-1 to TRBJ2-7, with 7 bases that match TRBD1. This CDR3 has 15 amino acids. Germline values: CDR1 MNHNS, CDR2 SASEGT. V trimming: 9 bases; J trimming: 1 base; junction bases outside the gene matches: 12.

The chain employs TRBV4-2 and TRBJ1-6; D not certain. Germline CDR1 is LGHNA and CDR2 is YNFKEQ. V was clipped by 7 bases and J by 9 bases, with 16 bases between them. The CDR3 is 14 amino acids. The CDR3: CASTPLPDGSPLHF. The CDR3 DNA follows: TGTGCCAGCACCCCCCTGCCAGATGGTTCACCCCTCCACTTT.

The chain is built from TRBV2 and TRBJ2-5; maybe TRBD2 (6 bases). The CDR3 extends over 14 amino acids. Between the trimmed V and J ends, which lost 2 bases and 11 bases, there was a span of 18 bases. CDR1 is SNHLY, CDR2 FYNNEI, per germline. The DNA of the CDR3 is TGTGCCAGCAGTGAAATCCGGCCCGGGGGTGAGCAGTACTTC. It yields the protein CASSEIRPGGEQYF.

V is TRBV4-2 and J is TRBJ2-7, with TRBD2 matching over 11 bases. Losses at the gene ends were 4 bases for V and 2 bases for J; bases not matched to a gene: 4. Germline values: CDR1 LGHNA, CDR2 YNFKEQ. This CDR3 region has 15 residues. Here the CDR3 reads CASSRTSGSPYEQYF. CDR3 DNA sequence: TGTGCCAGCAGCCGCACTAGCGGGAGTCCCTACGAGCAGTACTTC.

Many counts were recorded for this clonotype. The genes are TRBV29-1 and TRBJ2-3; the D gene is possibly TRBD1 (5 bases). This CDR3 spans 14 amino acids. The V gene's germline CDR1 is SQVTM and CDR2 ANQGSEA. Trimming removed 4 bases from V and 0 bases from J, with 11 bases in between. This CDR3 reads CSVARQGSTDTQYF. The CDR3 DNA is TGCAGCGTTGCTCGGCAGGGTAGCACAGATACGCAGTATTTT.

J is TRBJ2-1 and V is TRBV5-1; 16 bases fit TRBD2. The CDR3 loop spans 16 amino acids. Per germline, CDR1 SGHRS and CDR2 YFSETQ. V lost 4 bases and J lost 9; bases outside the gene matches: 7. The CDR3 spells CASSPGLAGGLGEQFF. CDR3 DNA: TGCGCCAGCAGCCCGGGACTAGCGGGGGGGCTTGGTGAGCAGTTCTTC.

The sample holds a few counts of this clonotype. This chain connects TRBV20-1 to TRBJ1-6; TRBD1 matches 7 bases. This CDR3 spans 15 amino acids. Germline CDR1 and CDR2: DFQATT and SNEGSKA (reference sequence). Trimming took 5 bases from V and 0 from J; bases not matched to a gene: 4. In nucleotides, the CDR3 is TGCAGTGCTCTGACAGGGAGCTCCTATAATTCACCCCTCCACTTT. Its protein is CSALTGSSYNSPLHF.

The CDR3 region has the DNA TGCAGTGCTAGCGTCGGGAGCTGCAATGAGCAGTTCTTC. Its protein product is CSASVGSCNEQFF. V usage is TRBV20-1 and J usage is TRBJ2-1; possible D gene TRBD2, 6 bases. CDR1 and CDR2 (germline): DFQATT, SNEGSKA (reference sequence). The CDR3 length is 13 residues. The germline V and J ends were trimmed by 3 bases and 6 bases, with 12 bases remaining between them.

This chain joins TRBV6-2 or TRBV6-3 and TRBJ2-5; the match to TRBD2 covers 8 bases. This CDR3 has 16 residues. The germline gives CDR1 MNHEY, CDR2 SVGEGT. Unmatched junction bases numbered 11, after V lost 5 bases and J lost 3 bases. CDR3 in DNA: TGTGCCAGCAGTGGCGTGGGACTAGAGGGAGAAGAGACCCAGTACTTC. Protein product: CASSGVGLEGEETQYF.

The chain couples TRBV5-1 to TRBJ1-2, with a possible D match to TRBD1 (6 bases). Germline V gives CDR1 SGHRS, CDR2 YFSETQ. The CDR3 totals 16 residues. Trimming took off 2 bases at V and 2 bases at J, with 16 bases between the two ends. The CDR3 protein is CASSFGGPNANYGYTF. The CDR3 region has the DNA TGCGCCAGCAGCTTCGGGGGGCCAAATGCAAACTATGGCTACACCTTC.

About this clonotype itself: A much larger clonotype is one base distant, so this may be a read error. CDR3 loop: CASSFVTEAFF. The CDR3, as DNA: TGTGCCAGCAGCTTTGTCACTGAAGCTTTCTTT. The chain links TRBV7-9 to TRBJ1-1; no firm D call. Germline CDR1 and CDR2: SEHNR and FQNEAQ (reference sequence). This CDR3 comprises 11 residues. Trimming cost V 3 bases and J 4 bases, with 3 bases left between them.

The chain couples TRBV20-1 to TRBJ2-7; no clear D. The V end lost 0 bases, the J end lost 0 bases, and 6 bases lay between the germline ends. The CDR3 loop spans 13 amino acids. CDR1 and CDR2 from the germline V gene are DFQATT and SNEGSKA (reference sequence). In nucleotides, the CDR3 is TGCAGTGCTAGAGACGACCACTCCTACGAGCAGTACTTC. Residues: CSARDDHSYEQYF.

In this sample, this clonotype turned up a few times. The junction does not match germline at one end; this may be a read error. The genes are TRBV7-2 and TRBJ2-3; possible D gene TRBD2, 5 bases. CDR1 is SGHTA, CDR2 FQGNSA, per germline. The CDR3 contains 15 residues. The CDR3 nucleotides are TGTGCCAGCAGCCTTTGGGTCCCTAGCACAGATGCGCAGTATTTT. Its protein product is CASSLWVPSTDAQYF.

V and J are TRBV3-1 and TRBJ2-7; D remains ambiguous. Matching the DNA end better, TRBJ2-5 makes the J call doubtful. The length of the CDR3 is 12 residues. The germline CDR1 and CDR2 sequences are LGHDT and YNNKEL (reference sequence). The CDR3 protein is CAGIQDLKTQYF. As DNA, the CDR3 is TGTGCCGGCATCCAAGATTTGAAGACCCAGTACTTC.